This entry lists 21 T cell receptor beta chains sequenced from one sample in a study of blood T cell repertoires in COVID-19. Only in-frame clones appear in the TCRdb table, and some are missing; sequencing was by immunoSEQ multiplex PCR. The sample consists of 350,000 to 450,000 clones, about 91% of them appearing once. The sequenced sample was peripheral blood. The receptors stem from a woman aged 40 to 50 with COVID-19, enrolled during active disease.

For the CDR3, the DNA is TGTGCCAGTAGTATAACCCAGGGCTCTGGAAACACCATATATTTT. Translation: CASSITQGSGNTIYF. This rearrangement joins TRBV19 to TRBJ1-3; possible D gene TRBD1, 5 bases. The V gene lost 2 bases and the J gene lost 0 bases, with 8 bases spanning the gap. Germline V CDR1 and CDR2: LNHDA, SQIVND (reference sequence). CDR3 length equals 15 residues.

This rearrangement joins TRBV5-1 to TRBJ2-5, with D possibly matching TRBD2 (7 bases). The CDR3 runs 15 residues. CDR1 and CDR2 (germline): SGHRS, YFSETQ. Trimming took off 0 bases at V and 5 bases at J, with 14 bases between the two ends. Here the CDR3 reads CASSLAGGRGETQYF. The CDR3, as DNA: TGCGCCAGCAGCTTGGCCGGGGGGCGCGGGGAGACCCAGTACTTC. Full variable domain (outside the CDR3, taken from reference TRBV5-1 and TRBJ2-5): KAGVTQTPRYLIKTRGQQVTLSCSPISGHRSVSWYQQTPGQGLQFLFEYFSETQRNKGNFPGRFSGRQFSNSRSEMNVSTLELGDSALYLCASSLAGGRGETQYFGPGTRLLVL.

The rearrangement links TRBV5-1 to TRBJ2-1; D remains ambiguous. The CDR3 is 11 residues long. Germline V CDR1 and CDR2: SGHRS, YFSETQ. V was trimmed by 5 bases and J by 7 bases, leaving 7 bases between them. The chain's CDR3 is CASREKNEQFF. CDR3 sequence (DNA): TGCGCCAGCAGGGAGAAGAATGAGCAGTTCTTC.

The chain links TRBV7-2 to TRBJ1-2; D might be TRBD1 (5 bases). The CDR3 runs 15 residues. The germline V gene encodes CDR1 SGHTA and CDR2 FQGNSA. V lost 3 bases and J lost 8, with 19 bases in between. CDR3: CASSFQGLESVGYTF. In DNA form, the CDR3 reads TGTGCCAGCAGCTTCCAGGGCCTAGAGTCTGTCGGCTACACCTTC.

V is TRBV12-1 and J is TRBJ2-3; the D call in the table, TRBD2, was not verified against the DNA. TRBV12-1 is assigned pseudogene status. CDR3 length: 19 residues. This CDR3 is CASSFGPLLAGGATDTQYF. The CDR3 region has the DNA TGTGCCAGCAGCTTTGGCCCCCTGTTAGCGGGGGGGGCCACAGATACGCAGTATTTT.

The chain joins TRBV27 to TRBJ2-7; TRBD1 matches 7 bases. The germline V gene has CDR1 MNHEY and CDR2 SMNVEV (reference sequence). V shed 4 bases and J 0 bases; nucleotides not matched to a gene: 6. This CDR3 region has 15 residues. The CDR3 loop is CASSWTRQGSYEQYF. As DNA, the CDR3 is TGTGCCAGCAGTTGGACAAGACAGGGCTCCTACGAGCAGTACTTC.

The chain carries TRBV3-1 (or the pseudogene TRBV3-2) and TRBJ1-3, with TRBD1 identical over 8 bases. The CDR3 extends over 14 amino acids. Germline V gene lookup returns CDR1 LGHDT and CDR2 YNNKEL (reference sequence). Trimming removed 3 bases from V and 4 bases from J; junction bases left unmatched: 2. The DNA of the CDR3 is TGTGCCAGCAGCCAGACAGGGGACGGAAACACCATATATTTT. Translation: CASSQTGDGNTIYF.

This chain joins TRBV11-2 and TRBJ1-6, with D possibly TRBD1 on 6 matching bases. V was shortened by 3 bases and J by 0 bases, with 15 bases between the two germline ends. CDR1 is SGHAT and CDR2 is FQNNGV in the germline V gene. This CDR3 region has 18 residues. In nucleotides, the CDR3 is TGTGCCAGCAGCTTCCCCGGGACAAGTAGCTCCTATAATTCACCCCTCCACTTT. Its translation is CASSFPGTSSSYNSPLHF.

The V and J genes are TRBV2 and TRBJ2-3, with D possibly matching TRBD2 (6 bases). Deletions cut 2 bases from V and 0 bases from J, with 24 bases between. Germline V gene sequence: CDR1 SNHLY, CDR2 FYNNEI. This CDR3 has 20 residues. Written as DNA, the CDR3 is TGTGCCAGCAGTGAACCCGTCTTCCCCGGGGGAACCAGTAGCACAGATACGCAGTATTTT. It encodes CASSEPVFPGGTSSTDTQYF.

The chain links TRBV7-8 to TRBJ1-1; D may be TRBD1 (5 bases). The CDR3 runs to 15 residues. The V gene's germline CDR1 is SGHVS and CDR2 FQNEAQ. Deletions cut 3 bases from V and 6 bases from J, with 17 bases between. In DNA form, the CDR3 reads TGTGCCAGCAGCTTTAGGGGCAGGAACCGAGCTGAAGCTTTCTTT. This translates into CASSFRGRNRAEAFF.

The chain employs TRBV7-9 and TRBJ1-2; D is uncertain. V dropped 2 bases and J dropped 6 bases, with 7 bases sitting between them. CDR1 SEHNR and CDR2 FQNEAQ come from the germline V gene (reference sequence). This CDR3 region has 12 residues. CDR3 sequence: CASSLHEDGYTF. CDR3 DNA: TGTGCCAGCAGCTTACATGAGGATGGCTACACCTTC.

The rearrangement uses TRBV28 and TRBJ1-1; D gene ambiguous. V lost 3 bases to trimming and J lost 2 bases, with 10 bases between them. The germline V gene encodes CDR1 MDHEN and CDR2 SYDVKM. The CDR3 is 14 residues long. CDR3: CASSLNSVNTEAFF. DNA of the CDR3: TGTGCCAGCAGTTTGAATTCGGTAAACACTGAAGCTTTCTTT. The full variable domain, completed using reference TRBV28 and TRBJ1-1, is DVKVTQSSRYLVKRTGEKVFLECVQDMDHENMFWYRQDPGLGLRLIYFSYDVKMKEKGDIPEGYSVSREKKERFSLILESASTNQTSMYLCASSLNSVNTEAFFGQGTRLTVV.

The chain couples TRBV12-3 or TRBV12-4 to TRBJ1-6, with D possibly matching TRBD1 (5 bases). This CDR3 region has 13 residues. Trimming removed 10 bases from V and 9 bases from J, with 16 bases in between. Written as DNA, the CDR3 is TGTGCCATCACCGGGAGAGGGGTTTCACCCCTCCACTTT. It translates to CAITGRGVSPLHF.

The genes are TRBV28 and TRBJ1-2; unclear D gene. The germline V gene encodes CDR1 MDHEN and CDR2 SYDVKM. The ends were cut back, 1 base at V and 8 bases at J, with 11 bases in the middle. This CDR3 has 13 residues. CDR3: CASSLSRGSGYTF. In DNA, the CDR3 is TGTGCCAGCAGTTTATCGCGAGGGTCCGGCTACACCTTC.

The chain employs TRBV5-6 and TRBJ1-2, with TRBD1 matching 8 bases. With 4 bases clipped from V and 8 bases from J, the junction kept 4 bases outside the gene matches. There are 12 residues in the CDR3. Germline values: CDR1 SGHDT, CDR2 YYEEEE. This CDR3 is CASSGQGRGYTF. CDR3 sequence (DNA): TGTGCCAGCAGCGGACAGGGTCGAGGCTACACCTTC.

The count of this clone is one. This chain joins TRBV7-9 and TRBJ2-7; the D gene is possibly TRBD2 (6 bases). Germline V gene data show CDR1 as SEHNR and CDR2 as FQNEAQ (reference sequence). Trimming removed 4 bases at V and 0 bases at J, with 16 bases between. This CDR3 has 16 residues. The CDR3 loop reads CASSSIGSGISYEQYF. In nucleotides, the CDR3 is TGTGCCAGCAGCTCGATTGGTAGCGGCATCTCCTACGAGCAGTACTTC.

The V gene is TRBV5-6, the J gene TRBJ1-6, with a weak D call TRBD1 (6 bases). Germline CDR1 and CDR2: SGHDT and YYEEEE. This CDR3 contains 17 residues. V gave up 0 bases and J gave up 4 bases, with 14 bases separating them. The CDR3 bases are TGTGCCAGCAGCTTGGAAGGCAGGGGCCGTTATAATTCACCCCTCCACTTT. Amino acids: CASSLEGRGRYNSPLHF.

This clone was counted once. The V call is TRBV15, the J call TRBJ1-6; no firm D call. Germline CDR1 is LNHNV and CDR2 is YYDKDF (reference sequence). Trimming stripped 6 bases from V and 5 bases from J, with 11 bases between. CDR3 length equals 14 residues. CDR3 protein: CATSIGLDNSPLHF. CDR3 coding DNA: TGTGCCACCAGTATCGGACTGGATAATTCACCCCTCCACTTT.

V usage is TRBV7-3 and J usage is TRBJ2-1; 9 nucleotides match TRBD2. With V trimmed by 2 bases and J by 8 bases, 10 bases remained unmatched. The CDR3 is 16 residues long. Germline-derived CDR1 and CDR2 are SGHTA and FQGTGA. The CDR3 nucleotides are TGTGCCAGCAGCTTAGGGTTTGCGGGAGGGCTGGATGAGCAGTTCTTC. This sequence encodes CASSLGFAGGLDEQFF.

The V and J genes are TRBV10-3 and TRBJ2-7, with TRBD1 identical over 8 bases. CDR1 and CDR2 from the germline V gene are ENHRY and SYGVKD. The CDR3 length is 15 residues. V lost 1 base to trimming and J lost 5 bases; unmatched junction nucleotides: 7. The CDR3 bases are TGTGCCATCAGTGAGTTGCCCCCAGGGGGCAACGAGCAGTACTTC. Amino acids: CAISELPPGGNEQYF.

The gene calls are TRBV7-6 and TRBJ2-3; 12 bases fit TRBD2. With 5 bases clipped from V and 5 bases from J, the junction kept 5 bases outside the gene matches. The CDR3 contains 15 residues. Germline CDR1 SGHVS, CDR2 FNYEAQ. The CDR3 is CASSAGLAGQDTQYF. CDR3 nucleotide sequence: TGTGCCAGCAGCGCCGGACTAGCGGGACAAGATACGCAGTATTTT.